The entry that follows covers one T cell receptor (beta chain) sequence. Antigen specificity is unknown. V lost 11 bases, J lost 5 bases, and 7 bases lay in between. The CDR3 length is 10 residues. Assay: immunoSEQ multiplex PCR; the TCRdb copy retains only in-frame clones and omits some. The repertoire has some 200,000 clones, 91% of them found once; the top ten carry around 3%. The record originates from a study of T cell responses to AZD1222 COVID-19 vaccine. Findings and caveats of the study: Only a handful of AZD1222 recipients, more than five in all, had baseline seropositivity. Two doses of AZD1222 preceded a rise in Spike-specific TCR breadth and depth. Among vaccine-associated CD4 TCRs, coverage spanned spike, with dominance at 160-218 and 743-854.

Second-dose groups at about 4 or about 12 weeks were pooled. The clonotype originates from an adult who received the AZD1222 COVID-19 vaccine. The source material was peripheral blood, sampled 28 days after the second AZD1222 dose. V is TRBV6-7 and J is TRBJ1-5; D uncertain. TRBV6-7 is classed as an ORF, of uncertain function. CDR3 DNA: TGTGCCCGGGAAGATCAGCCCCAGCATTTT. It translates to CAREDQPQHF.